The 11 T cell receptor beta chains reported below all come from one sample, sequenced in a study of OX40 agonist ivuxolimab in advanced cancers. Assay used: immunoSEQ multiplex PCR; TCRdb lists only in-frame clones, some missing. The table shows 70,000 to 80,000 clones, with roughly 94% occurring only once. The starting material was CD4+ or CD8+ T cells sorted from blood, obtained in a trial of the OX40 agonist ivuxolimab. The receptors originated from an adult with an advanced solid tumor such as melanoma, head and neck, liver or kidney cancer.

The chain is built from TRBV7-9 and TRBJ1-1, with D possibly TRBD1 on 5 matching bases. The germline gives CDR1 SEHNR, CDR2 FQNEAQ (reference sequence). V lost 0 bases and J 2 bases, leaving 13 bases between the germline ends. CDR3 length: 16 residues. CDR3 in DNA: TGTGCCAGCAGCTTAGCCCGGGTTGGGGGAAACACTGAAGCTTTCTTT. It specifies CASSLARVGGNTEAFF.

CDR3 bases: TGTGCCAGCAGGGACGGAAGACAAGAGACCCAGTACTTC. It encodes CASRDGRQETQYF. The rearrangement joins TRBV2 to TRBJ2-5; D is undetermined. The germline gives CDR1 SNHLY, CDR2 FYNNEI. The V and J ends lost 6 bases and 2 bases respectively, with 10 bases between them. CDR3 size: 13 residues.

V is TRBV4-3 and J is TRBJ1-1; D is undetermined. Germline values: CDR1 LGHNA, CDR2 YSLEER. Trimming cost V 0 bases and J 0 bases, with 5 bases left between them. The CDR3 has 14 amino acids. CDR3 amino acids: CASSQDSMNTEAFF. CDR3 bases: TGCGCCAGCAGCCAAGATTCAATGAACACTGAAGCTTTCTTT.

V usage is TRBV19 and J usage is TRBJ1-1; no definite D call. CDR1 LNHDA and CDR2 SQIVND come from the germline V gene (reference sequence). The V end lost 6 bases, the J end lost 4 bases, and 9 bases lay between the germline ends. This CDR3 comprises 12 residues. The DNA for the CDR3 is TGTGCCAGTAGGGAATATGGCACTGAAGCTTTCTTT. Its translation is CASREYGTEAFF.

V gene TRBV28 combines with J gene TRBJ1-1; no clear D gene. CDR1 is MDHEN and CDR2 is SYDVKM in the germline V gene. V was trimmed by 2 bases and J by 4 bases, leaving 8 bases between them. The CDR3 is 13 amino acids. CDR3: CASSLGFGTEAFF. CDR3 DNA sequence: TGTGCCAGCAGTTTAGGGTTTGGCACTGAAGCTTTCTTT.

The V gene is TRBV9, the J gene TRBJ1-4; unclear D gene. The V gene lost 0 bases and the J gene lost 0 bases, with 12 bases spanning the gap. The CDR3 length is 17 residues. The germline CDR1 and CDR2 sequences are SGDLS and YYNGEE. CDR3 loop: CASSVGAGVSTNEKLFF. In nucleotides, the CDR3 is TGTGCCAGCAGCGTAGGGGCAGGAGTTTCAACTAATGAAAAACTGTTTTTT. The full variable domain, with the rest looked up from reference TRBV9 and TRBJ1-4, is DSGVTQTPKHLITATGQRVTLRCSPRSGDLSVYWYQQSLDQGLQFLIQYYNGEERAKGNILERFSAQQFPDLHSELNLSSLELGDSALYFCASSVGAGVSTNEKLFFGSGTQLSVL.

This rearrangement joins TRBV19 to TRBJ2-7; a weak D match, TRBD2 (5 bases). This CDR3 region has 13 residues. V lost 5 bases, J lost 3 bases, and 11 bases lay in between. Germline V CDR1 and CDR2: LNHDA, SQIVND (reference sequence). The CDR3 region is CASSAGSVYEQYF. DNA for the CDR3: TGTGCCAGTAGTGCGGGCAGCGTCTACGAGCAGTACTTC.

The rearrangement uses TRBV15 and TRBJ2-2; the D gene is possibly TRBD2 (5 bases). Germline CDR1 LNHNV, CDR2 YYDKDF (reference sequence). V lost 7 bases to trimming and J lost 2 bases, with 8 bases between them. This CDR3 comprises 13 residues. CDR3 residues: CATKRLNTGELFF. DNA of the CDR3: TGTGCCACCAAGCGGTTAAACACCGGGGAGCTGTTTTTT.

This rearrangement joins TRBV27 to TRBJ1-1, with D perhaps TRBD1 (5 bases). This CDR3 spans 15 amino acids. Trimming stripped 2 bases from V and 5 bases from J, with 15 bases between. CDR1 is MNHEY, CDR2 SMNVEV, per germline (reference sequence). The CDR3 bases are TGTGCCAGCAGTTTACAAATGGGGGGTTGGACTGAAGCTTTCTTT. Its protein is CASSLQMGGWTEAFF.

This clone was detected once. The chain combines TRBV27 with TRBJ2-1; 12 nucleotides match TRBD2. V gave up 5 bases and J gave up 0 bases; unmatched junction bases: 8. The CDR3 has 18 residues. Per the germline V gene, CDR1 is MNHEY and CDR2 is SMNVEV (reference sequence). This CDR3 is CASSILAGGSSSYNEQFF. CDR3 nucleotides: TGTGCCAGCAGTATACTAGCGGGAGGTTCTAGCTCCTACAATGAGCAGTTCTTC.

This chain uses TRBV4-3 with TRBJ2-7; 10 bases fit TRBD1. This CDR3 contains 15 residues. V was clipped by 5 bases and J by 0 bases; unmatched bases: 4. Per the germline V gene, CDR1 is LGHNA and CDR2 is YSLEER. For the CDR3, the DNA is TGCGCCAGCAGCGCCGGGACAGGGGCCTCCTACGAGCAGTACTTC. This translates into CASSAGTGASYEQYF.